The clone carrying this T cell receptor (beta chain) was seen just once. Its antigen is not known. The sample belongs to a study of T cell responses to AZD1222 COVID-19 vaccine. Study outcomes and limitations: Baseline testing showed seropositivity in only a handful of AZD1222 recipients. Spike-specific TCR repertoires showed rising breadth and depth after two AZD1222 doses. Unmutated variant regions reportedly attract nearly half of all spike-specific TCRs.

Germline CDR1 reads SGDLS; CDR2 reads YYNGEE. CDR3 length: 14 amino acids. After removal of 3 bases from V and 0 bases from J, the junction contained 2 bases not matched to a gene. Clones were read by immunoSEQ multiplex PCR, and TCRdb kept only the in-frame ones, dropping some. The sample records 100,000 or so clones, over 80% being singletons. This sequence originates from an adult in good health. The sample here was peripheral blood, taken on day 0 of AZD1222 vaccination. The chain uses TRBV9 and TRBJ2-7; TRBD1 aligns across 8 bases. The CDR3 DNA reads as TGTGCCAGCAGCGCGGGACAGGACTCCTACGAGCAGTACTTC. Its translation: CASSAGQDSYEQYF.